One sample yielded the 21 T cell receptor beta chains listed below, sequenced in a study of tumor and adjacent non-tumor tissue in lung cancer. A modified ARM-PCR protocol with three rounds of nested PCR amplified TCRbeta. TCRdb reanalysed the multiplex PCR reads using MiXCR and keeps one entry per CDR3 protein. This table holds roughly 90,000 distinct CDR3 sequences, about 77% found once. This sample's RNA came from whole unsorted tissue. More than 3 cm separated this lung sample from the edge of the tumor. Sequenced sample: distant non-tumor lung tissue. These receptors were taken from a woman aged 45-59 years with non-small cell lung cancer.

Worth noting for this clonotype: One junction end does not reproduce the germline sequence, and a read error may be involved. The J gene is TRBJ1-2, the V gene TRBV11-3; D gene uncertain. Germline CDR1 and CDR2: SGHNT and YENEEA. CDR3 length equals 12 residues. The CDR3: CATKMGCYGYSF. The CDR3 bases are TGTGCCACCAAGATGGGTTGCTATGGATACAGCTTC.

Regarding this clonotype: The junction differs from germline at one of its ends, possibly a read error. This rearrangement joins TRBV6-1 to TRBJ2-3; 9 nucleotides align to TRBD2. CDR1 is MNHNS and CDR2 is SASEGT in the germline V gene. The CDR3 is 15 residues long. CDR3 protein: CVSSLPISGSDTQYF. CDR3 DNA sequence: TGTGTCAGCAGTTTACCGATTAGCGGGAGTGATACGCAGTATTTT.

With regard to this clonotype: Mismatch with germline at one junction end may stem from a read error. This chain uses TRBV14 with TRBJ2-1; D might be TRBD2 (5 bases). The CDR3 totals 14 residues. The germline CDR1 and CDR2 sequences are SGHDN and FVKESK. This CDR3 is CASSQGERYNEHFF. CDR3 DNA: TGTGCCAGCAGCCAAGGGGAGAGGTACAATGAGCACTTCTTC.

As concerns this clonotype: Germline and junction disagree at one end, which may indicate a read error. The chain combines TRBV28 with TRBJ2-7, with D tentatively TRBD2 (6 bases). The CDR3 is made up of 14 amino acids. Germline assignment: CDR1 MDHEN and CDR2 SYDVKM. CDR3 bases: TGTGCCTGCAGTGAGGGAGACGGGAGATACGAGCAGTACTTC. Translation: CACSEGDGRYEQYF.

This clonotype has only one observation. V gene TRBV27 combines with J gene TRBJ2-3; D is possibly TRBD1 or TRBD2 (5 bases each). This CDR3 comprises 14 residues. V dropped 6 bases and J dropped 5 bases, with 15 bases sitting between them. Germline V gene lookup returns CDR1 MNHEY and CDR2 SMNVEV (reference sequence). The chain's CDR3 is CASSQLGGGDTQYF. The CDR3 DNA follows: TGTGCCAGCAGCCAATTGGGTGGGGGAGATACGCAGTATTTT.

Remarks on this clonotype: An end of the junction does not agree with germline; a read error may underlie this. The chain has TRBV5-1 and TRBJ2-7; D possibly matches TRBD1 or TRBD2 (5 bases each). CDR3 size: 15 residues. Looked up from germline, CDR1 is SGHRS and CDR2 is YFSETQ. DNA for the CDR3: TGCGCCAGTAGCGAATCAGGGAGATGGATATACGAGCACTACTTC. As protein: CASSESGRWIYEHYF.

On this clonotype itself: Given the absence of the conserved phenylalanine or tryptophan at the CDR3 end, a read error is likely. The DNA is left out, because the CDR3 cannot be placed on it with certainty; the CDR3 is given as TCRdb lists it. The chain carries TRBV4-1 and TRBJ2-1. CDR1 and CDR2 (germline): MGHRA, YSYEKL. Including both end residues, the CDR3 is 16 amino acids long. The CDR3 protein is CASSQVVASSYNEQLS.

As to this clonotype: The junction departs from germline at one end; a sequencing error may be responsible. V gene TRBV11-1 combines with J gene TRBJ1-1; perhaps TRBD1 as D (6 bases). Germline CDR1 is SGHAT and CDR2 is FQDESV (reference sequence). CDR3 length: 15 amino acids. The CDR3 bases are TGTGCCAGCAGCCTACCGTCACAGGGAAAGGGTCAAGCTCTCTTT. Translating it yields CASSLPSQGKGQALF.

The table lists this clonotype with many counts. The chain links TRBV7-9 to TRBJ1-3, with D possibly matching TRBD1 (6 bases). V dropped 4 bases and J dropped 0 bases, with 7 bases sitting between them. The CDR3 runs 14 residues. Germline assignment: CDR1 SEHNR and CDR2 FQNEAQ (reference sequence). This chain's CDR3 is CASSSDSSGNTIYF. DNA for the CDR3: TGTGCCAGCAGCTCGGACAGCTCTGGAAACACCATATATTTT.

Points on this clonotype: One end of the junction fails to match germline, which may point to a read error. This chain links TRBV12-3 or TRBV12-4 with TRBJ2-2, with 7 bases fitting TRBD1. CDR3 size: 13 residues. In DNA form, the CDR3 reads TGTGCAAGCAGACGACAGGGTAACGGGAAGCTGTTTTTT. This codes for CASRRQGNGKLFF.

Of note for this clonotype: The junction shows a germline mismatch at one end, possibly a read error. The rearrangement uses TRBV11-2 and TRBJ2-2; TRBD2 agrees at 8 bases. Per the germline V gene, CDR1 is SGHAT and CDR2 is FQNNGV. The CDR3 has 16 amino acids. This CDR3 is CVSSLGGVAGSGELFF. The CDR3 nucleotides are TGTGTCAGCAGCTTAGGTGGAGTAGCGGGAAGCGGGGAGCTGTTTTTT.

This clonotype appeared many times. This chain uses TRBV6-2 or TRBV6-3 with TRBJ2-1; no definite D call. V lost 0 bases and J lost 5, with 8 bases in between. This CDR3 has 14 residues. Germline-derived CDR1 and CDR2 are MNHEY and SVGEGT. CDR3 region: CASSYSPSDNEQFF. The CDR3 coding sequence is TGTGCCAGCAGTTACTCGCCTAGTGACAATGAGCAGTTCTTC.

On this clonotype itself: The junction shows a germline mismatch at one end, possibly a read error. The chain combines TRBV6-2 or TRBV6-3 with TRBJ2-2; 7 nucleotides align to TRBD2. The germline gives CDR1 MNHEY, CDR2 SVGEGT. CDR3 length equals 14 residues. The CDR3 bases are TGTGCCAGCAGATACAGCGGGGAAGGCGGGGAGTTGTTTTTT. As protein: CASRYSGEGGELFF.

This clonotype was seen a handful of times. A much larger clonotype is one base distant, so this may be a read error. This chain links TRBV6-2 or TRBV6-3 with TRBJ2-3; D is uncertain. Germline V CDR1 and CDR2: MNHEY, SVGEGT. The CDR3 spans 12 residues. V was trimmed by 4 bases and J by 5 bases, leaving 7 bases between them. In nucleotides, the CDR3 is TGTGCCAGCAGTTTAGGGATAGATACGCAGTATTTT. It encodes CASSLGIDTQYF.

The chain employs TRBV24-1 and TRBJ2-2; TRBD2 matches at 9 bases. There are 16 residues in the CDR3. The V gene end was trimmed by 10 bases and the J gene end by 1 base; junction bases not matched to a gene: 9. The germline gives CDR1 KGHDR, CDR2 SFDVKD. In DNA form, the CDR3 reads TGTGCCACAGGTGGATCAGCGGGAGGGAACACCGGGGAGCTGTTTTTT. Translating it yields CATGGSAGGNTGELFF.

As for this clonotype: A read error may account for a junction end that differs from germline. The V and J genes are TRBV11-2 and TRBJ2-3; the D gene is possibly TRBD2 (5 bases). The germline V gene has CDR1 SGHAT and CDR2 FQNNGV. This CDR3 has 13 residues. The chain's CDR3 is CASTLGLEDTQYF. For the CDR3, the DNA is TGTGCCAGCACCTTAGGGTTGGAGGATACGCAGTATTTC.

Turning to this clonotype: Sequence at one end of the junction differs from germline and may be a read error. The chain uses TRBV12-3 or TRBV12-4 and TRBJ1-6, with TRBD1 as a possible D gene (6 bases). This CDR3 has 14 residues. CDR3 sequence (DNA): TGTGCCAGCAGCTCTCAGGGGTATAATTCACCCCTCCGCTTT. Translating gives CASSSQGYNSPLRF.

About this clonotype: Germline and junction disagree at one end, which may indicate a read error. J is TRBJ1-1 and V is TRBV11-2; D is undetermined. Germline V gene sequence: CDR1 SGHAT, CDR2 FQNNGV. The CDR3 is made up of 14 amino acids. The chain's CDR3 is CACSLRMLGTEAIF. CDR3 coding DNA: TGTGCCTGCAGCTTGCGAATGCTGGGAACTGAAGCTATCTTT.

The rearrangement uses TRBV10-3 and TRBJ2-7; D remains ambiguous. This CDR3 has 12 residues. CDR1 is ENHRY and CDR2 is SYGVKD in the germline V gene. With 10 bases removed from V and 6 bases from J, the gap between germline ends came to 16 bases. Written as DNA, the CDR3 is TGTGCCACCGGAGTGATAACCTGCGAGCAGTACTTC. This sequence encodes CATGVITCEQYF.

Notes on this clonotype: A junction boundary mismatches the germline segment, possibly from a read error. This chain joins TRBV12-3 or TRBV12-4 and TRBJ2-7; 7 bases line up with TRBD2. CDR3 length: 15 residues. CDR3 residues: CTSSKTTGGRYEQYF. CDR3 sequence (DNA): TGTACCAGCAGTAAAACGACTGGCGGGAGATATGAGCAGTACTTC.

The chain links TRBV20-1 to TRBJ2-2, with TRBD1 as a possible D gene (5 bases). The V and J ends lost 6 bases and 1 base respectively, with 15 bases between them. Germline V CDR1 and CDR2: DFQATT, SNEGSKA (reference sequence). The CDR3 runs 15 residues. CDR3 sequence reads: CSAPAQGGNTGELFF. The CDR3 DNA reads as TGCAGTGCCCCGGCCCAGGGTGGGAACACCGGGGAGCTGTTTTTT.